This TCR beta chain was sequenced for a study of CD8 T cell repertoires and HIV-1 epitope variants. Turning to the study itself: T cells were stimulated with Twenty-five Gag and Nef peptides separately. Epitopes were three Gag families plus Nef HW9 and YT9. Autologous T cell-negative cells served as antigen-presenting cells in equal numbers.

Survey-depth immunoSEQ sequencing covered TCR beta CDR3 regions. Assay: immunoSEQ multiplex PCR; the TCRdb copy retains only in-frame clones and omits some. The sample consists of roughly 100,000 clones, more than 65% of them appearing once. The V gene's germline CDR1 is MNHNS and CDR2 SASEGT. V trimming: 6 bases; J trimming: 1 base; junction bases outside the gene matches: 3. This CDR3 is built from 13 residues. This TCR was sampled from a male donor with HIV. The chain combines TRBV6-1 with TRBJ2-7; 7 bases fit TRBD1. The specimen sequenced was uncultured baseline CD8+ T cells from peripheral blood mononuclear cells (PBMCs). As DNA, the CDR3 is TGTGCCAGCAGGAGGGGGCCATCCTACGAGCAGTACTTC. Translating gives CASRRGPSYEQYF.